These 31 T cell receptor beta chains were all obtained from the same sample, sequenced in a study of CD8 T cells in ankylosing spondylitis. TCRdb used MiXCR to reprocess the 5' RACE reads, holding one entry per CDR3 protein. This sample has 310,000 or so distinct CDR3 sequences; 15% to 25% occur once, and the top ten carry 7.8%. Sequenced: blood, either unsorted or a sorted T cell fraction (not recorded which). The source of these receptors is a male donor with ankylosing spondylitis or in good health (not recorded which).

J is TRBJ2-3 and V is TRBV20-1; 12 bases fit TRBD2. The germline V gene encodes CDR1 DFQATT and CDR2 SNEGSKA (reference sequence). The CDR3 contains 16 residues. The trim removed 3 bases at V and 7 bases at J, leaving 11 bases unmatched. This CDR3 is CSARSLAGGDANTQYF. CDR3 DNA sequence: TGCAGTGCTAGGTCACTAGCGGGGGGAGATGCGAATACGCAGTATTTT.

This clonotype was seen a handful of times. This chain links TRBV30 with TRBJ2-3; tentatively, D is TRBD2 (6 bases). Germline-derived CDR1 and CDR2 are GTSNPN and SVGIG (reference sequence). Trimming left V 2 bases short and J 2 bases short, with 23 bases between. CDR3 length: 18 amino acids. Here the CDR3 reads CAWSPPERWRVDTDTQYF. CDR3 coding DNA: TGTGCCTGGAGTCCACCGGAGCGGTGGAGGGTTGACACAGATACGCAGTATTTT.

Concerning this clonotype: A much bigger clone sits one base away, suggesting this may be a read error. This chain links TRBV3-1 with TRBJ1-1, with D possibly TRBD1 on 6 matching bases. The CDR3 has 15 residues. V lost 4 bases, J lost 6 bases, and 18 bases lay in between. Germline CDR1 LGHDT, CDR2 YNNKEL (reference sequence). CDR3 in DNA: TGTGCCAGCAGCCGGCGGAGGGGGTCGGACTCTGAAGCTTTCTTT. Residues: CASSRRRGSDSEAFF.

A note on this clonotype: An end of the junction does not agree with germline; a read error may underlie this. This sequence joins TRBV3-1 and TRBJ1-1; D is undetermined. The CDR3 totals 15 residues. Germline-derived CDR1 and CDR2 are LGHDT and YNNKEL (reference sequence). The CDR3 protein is CASSQSGSRNTGAFF. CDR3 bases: TGTGCCAGCAGCCAGTCTGGCAGCCGGAACACTGGAGCTTTCTTT.

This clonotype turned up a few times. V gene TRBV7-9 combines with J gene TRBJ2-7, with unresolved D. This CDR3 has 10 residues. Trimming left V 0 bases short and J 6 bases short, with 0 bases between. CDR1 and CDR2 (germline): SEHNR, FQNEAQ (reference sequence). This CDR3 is CASSLAEQYV. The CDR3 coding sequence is TGTGCCAGCAGCTTAGCCGAGCAGTACGTC.

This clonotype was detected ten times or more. In nucleotides, the CDR3 is TGTGCCACCAGTGATTTCCGGACAGGGTTAGCCAAAAACATTCAGTACTTC. Translating gives CATSDFRTGLAKNIQYF. This chain joins TRBV24-1 and TRBJ2-4, with 8 bases that match TRBD1. CDR1 is KGHDR and CDR2 is SFDVKD in the germline V gene. The CDR3 runs to 17 residues. Trimming cost V 1 base and J 0 bases; bases outside gene matches: 4.

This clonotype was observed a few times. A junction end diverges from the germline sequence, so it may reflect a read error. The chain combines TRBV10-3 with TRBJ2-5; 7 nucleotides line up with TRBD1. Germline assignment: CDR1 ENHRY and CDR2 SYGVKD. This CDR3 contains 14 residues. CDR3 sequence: CAISEGTAQEAQYF. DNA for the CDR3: TGTGCCATCAGTGAAGGGACAGCCCAAGAGGCCCAGTACTTC.

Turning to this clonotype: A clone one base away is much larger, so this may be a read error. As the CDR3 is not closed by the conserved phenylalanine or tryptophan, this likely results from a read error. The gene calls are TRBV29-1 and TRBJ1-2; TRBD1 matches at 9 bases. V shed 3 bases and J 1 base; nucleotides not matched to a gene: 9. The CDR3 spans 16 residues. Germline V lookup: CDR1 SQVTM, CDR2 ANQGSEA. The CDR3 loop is CSVDLGGQGGNYGYTS. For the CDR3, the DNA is TGCAGCGTTGACCTGGGGGGACAGGGAGGTAACTATGGCTACACCTCC.

This CDR3 is CASSLRRGGLYNEQFF. The CDR3 DNA follows: TGTGCCAGCAGCTTACGGCGGGGGGGCCTCTACAATGAGCAGTTCTTC. V and J are TRBV7-3 and TRBJ2-1, with 9 nucleotides matching TRBD2. The CDR3 length is 16 residues. In germline, CDR1 is SGHTA, CDR2 FQGTGA. The junction had 5 bases not matched to a gene; V was cut back by 2 bases and J by 3 bases.

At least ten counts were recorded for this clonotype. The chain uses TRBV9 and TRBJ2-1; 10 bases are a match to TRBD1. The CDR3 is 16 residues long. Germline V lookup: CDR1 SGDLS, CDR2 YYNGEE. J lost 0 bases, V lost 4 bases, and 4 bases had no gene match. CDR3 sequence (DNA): TGTGCCAGCAGCCTTCGGACAGGGGGCTCCTACAATGAGCAGTTCTTC. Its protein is CASSLRTGGSYNEQFF.

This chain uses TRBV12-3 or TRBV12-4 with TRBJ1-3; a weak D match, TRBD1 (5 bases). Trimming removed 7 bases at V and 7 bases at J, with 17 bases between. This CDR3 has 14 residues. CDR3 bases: TGTGCCAGCAACCCGGACACCGCCGGGAACACCATATATTTT. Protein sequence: CASNPDTAGNTIYF.

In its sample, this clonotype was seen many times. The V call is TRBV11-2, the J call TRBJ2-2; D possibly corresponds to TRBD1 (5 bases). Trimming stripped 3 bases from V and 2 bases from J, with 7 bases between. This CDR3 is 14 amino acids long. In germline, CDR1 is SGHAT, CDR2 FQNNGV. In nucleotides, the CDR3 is TGTGCCAGCAGCTTCCAGGGAAACACCGGGGAGCTGTTTTTT. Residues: CASSFQGNTGELFF.

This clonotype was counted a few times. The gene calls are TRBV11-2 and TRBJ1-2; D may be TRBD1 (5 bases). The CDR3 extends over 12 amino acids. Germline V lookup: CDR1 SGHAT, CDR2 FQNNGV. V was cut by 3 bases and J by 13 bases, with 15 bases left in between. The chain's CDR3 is CASSFPDKTPTF. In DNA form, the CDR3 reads TGTGCCAGCAGCTTCCCGGACAAGACACCCACCTTC.

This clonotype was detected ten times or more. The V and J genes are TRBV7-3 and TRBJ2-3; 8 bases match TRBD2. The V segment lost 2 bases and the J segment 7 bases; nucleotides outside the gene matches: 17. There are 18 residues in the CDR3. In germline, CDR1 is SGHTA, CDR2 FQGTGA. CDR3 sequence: CASSLSSAGGIPVNTQYF. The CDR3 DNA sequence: TGTGCCAGCAGCTTATCATCTGCGGGGGGTATTCCAGTGAATACGCAGTATTTT.

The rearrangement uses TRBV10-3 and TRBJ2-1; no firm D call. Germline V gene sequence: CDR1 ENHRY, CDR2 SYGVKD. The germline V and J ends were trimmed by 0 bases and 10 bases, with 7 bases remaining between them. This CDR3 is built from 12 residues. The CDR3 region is CAISESKGEQFF. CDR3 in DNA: TGTGCCATCAGTGAGTCGAAAGGGGAGCAGTTCTTC.

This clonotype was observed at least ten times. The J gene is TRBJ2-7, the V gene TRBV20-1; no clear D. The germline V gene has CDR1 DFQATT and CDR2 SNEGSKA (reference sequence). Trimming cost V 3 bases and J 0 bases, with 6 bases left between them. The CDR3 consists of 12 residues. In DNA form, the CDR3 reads TGCAGTGCTAGTCCACACTCCTACGAGCAGTACGTC. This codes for CSASPHSYEQYV.

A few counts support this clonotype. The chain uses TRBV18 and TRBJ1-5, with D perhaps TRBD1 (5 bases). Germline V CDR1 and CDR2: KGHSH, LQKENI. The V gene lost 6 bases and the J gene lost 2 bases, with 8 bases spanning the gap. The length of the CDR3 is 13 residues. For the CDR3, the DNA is TGTGCCAGCTCGATGGGGGGCAATCAGCCCCAGCATTTT. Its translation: CASSMGGNQPQHF.

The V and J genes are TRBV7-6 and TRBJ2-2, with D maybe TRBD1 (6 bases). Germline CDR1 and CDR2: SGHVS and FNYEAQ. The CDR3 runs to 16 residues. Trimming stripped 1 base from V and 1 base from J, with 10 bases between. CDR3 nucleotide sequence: TGTGCCAGCAGCTTAGAACAGGGTGGGAACACCGGGGAGCTGTTTTTT. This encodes CASSLEQGGNTGELFF. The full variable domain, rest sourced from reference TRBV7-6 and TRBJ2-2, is GAGVSQSPRYKVTKRGQDVALRCDPISGHVSLYWYRQALGQGPEFLTYFNYEAQQDKSGLPNDRFSAERPEGSISTLTIQRTEQRDSAMYRCASSLEQGGNTGELFFGEGSRLTVL.

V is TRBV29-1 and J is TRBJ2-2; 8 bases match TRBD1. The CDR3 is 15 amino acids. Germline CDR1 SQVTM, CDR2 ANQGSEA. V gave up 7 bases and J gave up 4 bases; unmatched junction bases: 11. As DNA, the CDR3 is TGCAGCGGGCGGATGACAGGGGCGGGCACCGGGGAGCTGTTTTTT. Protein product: CSGRMTGAGTGELFF.

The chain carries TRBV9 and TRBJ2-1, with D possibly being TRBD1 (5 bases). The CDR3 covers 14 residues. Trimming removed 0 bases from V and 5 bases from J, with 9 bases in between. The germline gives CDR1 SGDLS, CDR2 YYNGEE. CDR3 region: CASSVEGWDNEQFF. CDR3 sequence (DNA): TGTGCCAGCAGCGTAGAGGGGTGGGACAATGAGCAGTTCTTC.

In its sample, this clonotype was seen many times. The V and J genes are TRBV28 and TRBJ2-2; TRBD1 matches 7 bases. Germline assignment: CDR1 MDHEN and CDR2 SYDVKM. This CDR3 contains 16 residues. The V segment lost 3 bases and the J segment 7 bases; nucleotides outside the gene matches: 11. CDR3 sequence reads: CASSFQRTGPHGELFF. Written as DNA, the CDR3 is TGTGCCAGCAGTTTTCAAAGGACAGGTCCCCACGGGGAGCTGTTTTTT.

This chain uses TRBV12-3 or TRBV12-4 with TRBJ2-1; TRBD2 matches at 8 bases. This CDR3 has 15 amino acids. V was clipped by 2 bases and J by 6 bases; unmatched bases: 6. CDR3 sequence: CASSLSLAGPNEQFF. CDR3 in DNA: TGTGCCAGCAGTTTAAGTCTAGCGGGCCCCAATGAGCAGTTCTTC.

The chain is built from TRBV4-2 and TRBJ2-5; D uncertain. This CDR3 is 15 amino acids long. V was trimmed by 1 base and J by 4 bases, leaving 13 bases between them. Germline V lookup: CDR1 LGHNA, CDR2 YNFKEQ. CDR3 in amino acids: CASSQGGGEAETQYF. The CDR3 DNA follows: TGTGCCAGCAGCCAAGGAGGTGGCGAGGCAGAGACCCAGTACTTC.

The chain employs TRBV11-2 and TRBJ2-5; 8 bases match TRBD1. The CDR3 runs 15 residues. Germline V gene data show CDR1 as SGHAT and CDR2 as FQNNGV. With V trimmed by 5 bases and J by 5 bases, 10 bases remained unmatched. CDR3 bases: TGTGCCAGCAGCCCAGAGCGGACAGGGCGTGAGACCCAGTACTTC. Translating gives CASSPERTGRETQYF.

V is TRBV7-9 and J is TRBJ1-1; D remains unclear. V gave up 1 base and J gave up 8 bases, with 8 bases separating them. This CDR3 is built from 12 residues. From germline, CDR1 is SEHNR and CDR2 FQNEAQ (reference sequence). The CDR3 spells CASSLEEGEAFF. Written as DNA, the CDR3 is TGTGCCAGCAGCTTAGAGGAGGGAGAAGCTTTCTTT.

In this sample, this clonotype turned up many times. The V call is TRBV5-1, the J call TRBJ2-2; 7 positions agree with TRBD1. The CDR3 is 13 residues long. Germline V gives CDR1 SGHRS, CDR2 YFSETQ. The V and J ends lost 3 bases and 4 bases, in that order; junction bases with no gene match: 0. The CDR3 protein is CASSSGGTGELFF. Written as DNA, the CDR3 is TGCGCCAGCAGCTCAGGGGGCACCGGGGAGCTGTTTTTT.

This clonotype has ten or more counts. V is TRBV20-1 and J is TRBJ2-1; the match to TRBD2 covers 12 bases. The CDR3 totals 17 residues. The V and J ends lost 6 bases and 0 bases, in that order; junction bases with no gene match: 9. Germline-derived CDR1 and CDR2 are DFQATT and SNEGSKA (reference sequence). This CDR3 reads CSAWTSGESDSYNEQFF. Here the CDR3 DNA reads TGCAGTGCCTGGACTAGCGGGGAATCTGACTCCTACAATGAGCAGTTCTTC.

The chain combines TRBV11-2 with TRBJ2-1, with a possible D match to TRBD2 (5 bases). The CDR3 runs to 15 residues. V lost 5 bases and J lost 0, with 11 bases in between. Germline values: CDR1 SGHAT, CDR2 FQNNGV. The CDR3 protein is CASSPTAGSYNEQFF. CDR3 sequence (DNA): TGTGCCAGCAGCCCTACGGCGGGCTCCTACAATGAGCAGTTCTTC.

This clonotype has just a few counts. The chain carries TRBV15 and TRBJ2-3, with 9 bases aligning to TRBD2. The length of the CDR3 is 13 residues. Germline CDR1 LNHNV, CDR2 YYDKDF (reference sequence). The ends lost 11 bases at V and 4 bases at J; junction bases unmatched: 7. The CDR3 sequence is CAHASGNADTQYF. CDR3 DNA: TGTGCCCATGCTAGCGGGAACGCAGATACGCAGTATTTT.

The CDR3 here is CASSLMAGIKETQYF. The CDR3 DNA sequence: TGTGCCAGCAGCCTGATGGCGGGAATCAAGGAGACCCAGTACTTC. The rearrangement links TRBV12-3 or TRBV12-4 to TRBJ2-5; D is possibly TRBD2 (6 bases). This CDR3 has 15 amino acids. Trimming shortened V by 6 bases and J by 5 bases, and 19 bases separated the two germline ends.

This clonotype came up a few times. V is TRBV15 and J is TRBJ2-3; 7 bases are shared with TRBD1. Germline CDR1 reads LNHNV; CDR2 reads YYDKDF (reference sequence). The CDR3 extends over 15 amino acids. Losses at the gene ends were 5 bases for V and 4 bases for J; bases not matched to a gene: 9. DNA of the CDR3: TGTGCCACCAGCGCCGGAGGACAGGCCTCAGATACGCAGTATTTT. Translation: CATSAGGQASDTQYF.